The entry below gives a single TCR beta chain sequence along with its context. This specimen belongs to a study of blood T cell repertoires in COVID-19. Study-wide background: The United States, Italy and Spain supplied acute and convalescent COVID-19 samples.

From germline, CDR1 is LGHDT and CDR2 YNNKEL (reference sequence). V dropped 5 bases and J dropped 2 bases, with 18 bases sitting between them. This CDR3 has 16 amino acids. TCRdb's copy holds only in-frame clones and misses some; the assay was immunoSEQ multiplex PCR. The data contain 170,000 or so clones, roughly 78% of them singletons. Sequencing was done on a sample of peripheral blood. The rearrangement links TRBV3-1 (or the pseudogene TRBV3-2) to TRBJ1-2; perhaps TRBD1 as D (6 bases). The source is a man aged 65-85 years with active or convalescent COVID-19. The CDR3 reads CASSYRESSSNYGYTF. The CDR3 region has the DNA TGTGCCAGCAGCTACAGGGAAAGTTCCTCCAACTATGGCTACACCTTC.